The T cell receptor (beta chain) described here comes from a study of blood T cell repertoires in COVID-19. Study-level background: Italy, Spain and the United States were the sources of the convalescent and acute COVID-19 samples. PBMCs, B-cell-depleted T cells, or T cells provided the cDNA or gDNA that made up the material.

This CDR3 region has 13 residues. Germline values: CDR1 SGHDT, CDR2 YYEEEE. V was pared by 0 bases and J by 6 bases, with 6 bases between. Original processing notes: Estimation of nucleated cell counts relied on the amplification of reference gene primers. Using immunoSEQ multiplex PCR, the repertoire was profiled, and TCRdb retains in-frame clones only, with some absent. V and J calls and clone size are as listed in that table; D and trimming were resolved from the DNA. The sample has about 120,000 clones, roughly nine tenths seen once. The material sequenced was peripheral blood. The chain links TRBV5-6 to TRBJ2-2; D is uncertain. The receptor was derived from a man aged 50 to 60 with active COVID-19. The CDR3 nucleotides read TGTGCCAGCAGCTTGGGCCGGGCCGGGGAGCTGTTTTTT. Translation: CASSLGRAGELFF. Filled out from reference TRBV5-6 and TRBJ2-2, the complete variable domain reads DAGVTQSPTHLIKTRGQQVTLRCSPKSGHDTVSWYQQALGQGPQFIFQYYEEEERQRGNFPDRFSGHQFPNYSSELNVNALLLGDSALYLCASSLGRAGELFFGEGSRLTVL.